Listed below are T cell receptor beta chains from one sample, sequenced in a study of blood T cell repertoires in COVID-19. TCRdb's copy holds only in-frame clones and misses some; the assay was immunoSEQ multiplex PCR. This table holds some 120,000 clones, about four fifths found once. Sequencing input: peripheral blood. Every receptor here comes from a woman in her 50s with acute or convalescent COVID-19. Both conserved end residues are trimmed from each CDR3.

v_gene: TRBV5-1
j_gene: TRBJ2-7
CDR3aa: ASYNPPYEQY

v_gene: TRBV18
j_gene: TRBJ2-7
CDR3aa: ASSPVLPRGTLPGQGNEQY

v_gene: TRBV5-6
j_gene: TRBJ2-7
CDR3aa: ASSFIRGAYEQY

v_gene: TRBV9
j_gene: TRBJ1-1
CDR3aa: ASSQTGGTEAF

v_gene: TRBV12-3/TRBV12-4
j_gene: TRBJ1-2
CDR3aa: ASSFTGNYGYT

v_gene: TRBV9
j_gene: TRBJ1-3
CDR3aa: ASSVGLSSGNTIY

v_gene: TRBV4-2
j_gene: TRBJ2-3
CDR3aa: ASSQAGGSPGDTQY

v_gene: TRBV18
j_gene: TRBJ2-2
CDR3aa: ASSPQGSNTGELF

v_gene: TRBV14
j_gene: TRBJ1-2
CDR3aa: ASSQGPGQGFYGYT

v_gene: TRBV6-5
j_gene: TRBJ1-5
CDR3aa: ASSYSGTPSNQPQH

v_gene: TRBV10-3
j_gene: TRBJ2-3
CDR3aa: AISAGTGETDTQY

v_gene: TRBV11-2
j_gene: TRBJ2-7
CDR3aa: ASSLGPLEFYSYEQY

v_gene: TRBV19
j_gene: TRBJ2-5
CDR3aa: ASSLAGGANLETQY

v_gene: TRBV7-9
j_gene: TRBJ1-1
CDR3aa: ASSRGQGTEAF

v_gene: TRBV19
j_gene: TRBJ2-7
CDR3aa: ASSTLAGRAEQY

v_gene: TRBV5-1
j_gene: TRBJ2-5
CDR3aa: ASSLGRGETQY

v_gene: TRBV6-1
j_gene: TRBJ2-5
CDR3aa: ASSEYGTSGGQETQY

v_gene: TRBV18
j_gene: TRBJ1-1
CDR3aa: ASSPKQPGFDTEAF

v_gene: TRBV30
j_gene: TRBJ1-2
CDR3aa: AWSGGENYGYT

v_gene: TRBV19
j_gene: TRBJ2-2
CDR3aa: ASKGGGALVELF

v_gene: TRBV9
j_gene: TRBJ2-1
CDR3aa: ASSDSGGLNEQF

v_gene: TRBV5-1
j_gene: TRBJ1-2
CDR3aa: ASSLASLQGYT

v_gene: TRBV7-8
j_gene: TRBJ1-4
CDR3aa: ASSSRGRDEKLF

v_gene: TRBV5-4
j_gene: TRBJ2-7
CDR3aa: ASSSYGTPYEQY

v_gene: TRBV19
j_gene: TRBJ2-1
CDR3aa: ASGQDESLEQF

v_gene: TRBV5-1
j_gene: TRBJ2-3
CDR3aa: ASSYGQGKDTQY

v_gene: TRBV21-1
j_gene: TRBJ2-5
CDR3aa: ASSKSKDREDLKETQY

v_gene: TRBV18
j_gene: TRBJ1-1
CDR3aa: ASSPPGGGPGTGATEAF

v_gene: TRBV30
j_gene: TRBJ1-5
CDR3aa: AWSAGGHVGQPQH

v_gene: TRBV30
j_gene: TRBJ2-1
CDR3aa: AWSVQSGGAWREQF

v_gene: TRBV4-1
j_gene: TRBJ1-1
CDR3aa: ASSQDPTGSNTEAF

v_gene: TRBV5-1
j_gene: TRBJ2-5
CDR3aa: ASSLWLAKETQY

v_gene: TRBV19
j_gene: TRBJ1-2
CDR3aa: ASSPGQAYGYT

v_gene: TRBV25-1
j_gene: TRBJ1-1
CDR3aa: ASSERGKAEAF

v_gene: TRBV29-1
j_gene: TRBJ1-3
CDR3aa: SVGQASSGNTIY

v_gene: TRBV30
j_gene: TRBJ2-2
CDR3aa: AWSVQDGELF

v_gene: TRBV27
j_gene: TRBJ1-2
CDR3aa: ASSLTGTGAGGYGYT

v_gene: TRBV2
j_gene: TRBJ1-5
CDR3aa: ASSVSVTSNQPQH

v_gene: TRBV12-1
j_gene: TRBJ2-6
CDR3aa: ASSSRPGQVAEGSGANVLT

v_gene: TRBV6-5
j_gene: TRBJ1-4
CDR3aa: ASSPWGGTDEKLF

v_gene: TRBV7-9
j_gene: TRBJ2-3
CDR3aa: ASSFWTGGTDTQY

v_gene: TRBV6-5
j_gene: TRBJ1-5
CDR3aa: ASSYDGAQPQH

v_gene: TRBV11-2
j_gene: TRBJ2-4
CDR3aa: ASRKIRGNVTKNIQY

v_gene: TRBV12-5
j_gene: TRBJ1-5
CDR3aa: ASGLTGNQPQH

v_gene: TRBV5-3
j_gene: TRBJ2-3
CDR3aa: ARSLETGSGGATDTQY

v_gene: TRBV5-8
j_gene: TRBJ2-2
CDR3aa: ASSSFTGTHTGELF

v_gene: TRBV11-2
j_gene: TRBJ1-4
CDR3aa: ASSLGQGKLF

v_gene: TRBV4-2
j_gene: TRBJ1-3
CDR3aa: ASSQELTGGSGNTIY

v_gene: TRBV15
j_gene: TRBJ1-5
CDR3aa: ATSSLNQPQH

v_gene: TRBV2
j_gene: TRBJ2-3
CDR3aa: ASSGQAGTRTDTQY